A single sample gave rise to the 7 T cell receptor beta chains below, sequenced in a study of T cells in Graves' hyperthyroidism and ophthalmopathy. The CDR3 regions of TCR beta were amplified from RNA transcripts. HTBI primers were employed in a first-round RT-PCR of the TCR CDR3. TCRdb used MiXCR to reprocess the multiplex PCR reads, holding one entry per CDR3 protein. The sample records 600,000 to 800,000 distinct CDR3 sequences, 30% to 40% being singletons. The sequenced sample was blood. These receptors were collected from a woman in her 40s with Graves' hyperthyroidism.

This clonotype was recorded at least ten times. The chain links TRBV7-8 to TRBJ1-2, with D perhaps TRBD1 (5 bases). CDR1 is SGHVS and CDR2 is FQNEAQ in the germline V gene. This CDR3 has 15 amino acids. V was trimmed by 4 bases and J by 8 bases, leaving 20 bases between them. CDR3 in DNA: TGTGCCAGCAGCTCCCGCGACGGGACGTGGAGCGGCTACACCTTC. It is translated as CASSSRDGTWSGYTF.

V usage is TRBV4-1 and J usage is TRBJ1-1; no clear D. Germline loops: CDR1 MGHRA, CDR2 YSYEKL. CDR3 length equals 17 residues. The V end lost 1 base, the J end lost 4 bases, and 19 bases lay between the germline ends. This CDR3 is CASSQAQFREMSTEAFF. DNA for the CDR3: TGCGCCAGCAGCCAAGCCCAATTTAGAGAAATGAGCACTGAAGCTTTCTTT.

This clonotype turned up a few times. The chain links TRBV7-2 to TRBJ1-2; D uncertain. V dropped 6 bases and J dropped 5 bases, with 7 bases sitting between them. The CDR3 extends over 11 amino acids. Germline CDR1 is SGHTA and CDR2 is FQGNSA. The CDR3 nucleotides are TGTGCCAGCAGTTGGGAGTATGGCTACACCTTC. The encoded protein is CASSWEYGYTF.

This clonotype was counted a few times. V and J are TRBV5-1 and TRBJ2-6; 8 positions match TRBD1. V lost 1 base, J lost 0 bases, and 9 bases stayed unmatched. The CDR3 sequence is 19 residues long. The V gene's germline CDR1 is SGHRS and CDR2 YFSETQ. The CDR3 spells CASSLRGTGEDSGANVLTF. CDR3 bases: TGCGCCAGCAGCTTGAGGGGGACAGGTGAAGACTCTGGGGCCAACGTCCTGACTTTC.

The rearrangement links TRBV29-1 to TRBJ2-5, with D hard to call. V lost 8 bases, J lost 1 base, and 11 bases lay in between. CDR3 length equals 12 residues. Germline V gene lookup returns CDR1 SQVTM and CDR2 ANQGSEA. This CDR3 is CSLDGLQETQYF. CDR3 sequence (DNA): TGCAGCTTGGATGGCCTCCAAGAGACCCAGTACTTC.

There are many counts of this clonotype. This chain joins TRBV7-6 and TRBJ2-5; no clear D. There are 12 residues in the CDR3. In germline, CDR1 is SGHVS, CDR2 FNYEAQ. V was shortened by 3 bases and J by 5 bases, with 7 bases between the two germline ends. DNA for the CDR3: TGTGCCAGCAGCTTTTCTTCGGAGACCCAGTACTTC. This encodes CASSFSSETQYF.

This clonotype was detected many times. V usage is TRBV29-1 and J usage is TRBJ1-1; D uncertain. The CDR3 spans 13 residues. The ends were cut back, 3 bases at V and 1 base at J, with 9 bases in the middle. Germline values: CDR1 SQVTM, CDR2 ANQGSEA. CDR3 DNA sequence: TGCAGCGTTGATGACGGAACGAACACTGAAGCTTTCTTT. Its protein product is CSVDDGTNTEAFF.